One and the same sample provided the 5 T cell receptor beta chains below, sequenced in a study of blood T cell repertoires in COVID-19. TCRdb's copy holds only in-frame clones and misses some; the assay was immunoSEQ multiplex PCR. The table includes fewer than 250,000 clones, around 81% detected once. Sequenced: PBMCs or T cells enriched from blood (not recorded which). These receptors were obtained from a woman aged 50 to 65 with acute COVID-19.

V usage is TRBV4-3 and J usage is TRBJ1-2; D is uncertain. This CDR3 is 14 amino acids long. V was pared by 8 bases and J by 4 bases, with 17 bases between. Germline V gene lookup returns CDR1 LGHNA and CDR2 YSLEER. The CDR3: CASQITMGFYGYTF. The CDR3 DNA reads TGCGCCAGCCAAATCACAATGGGCTTCTATGGCTACACCTTC.

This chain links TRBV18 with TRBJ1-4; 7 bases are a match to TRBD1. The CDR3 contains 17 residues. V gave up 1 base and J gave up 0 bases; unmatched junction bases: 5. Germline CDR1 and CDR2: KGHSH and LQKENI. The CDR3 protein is CASSPRGTAATNEKLFF. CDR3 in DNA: TGTGCCAGCTCACCACGAGGGACAGCCGCAACTAATGAAAAACTGTTTTTT.

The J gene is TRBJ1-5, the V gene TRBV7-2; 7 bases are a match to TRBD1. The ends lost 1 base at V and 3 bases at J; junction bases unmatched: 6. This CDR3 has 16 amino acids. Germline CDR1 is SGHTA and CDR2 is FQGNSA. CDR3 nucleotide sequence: TGTGCCAGCAGCTTAGAGACAGGGCACACCAATCAGCCCCAGCATTTT. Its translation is CASSLETGHTNQPQHF.

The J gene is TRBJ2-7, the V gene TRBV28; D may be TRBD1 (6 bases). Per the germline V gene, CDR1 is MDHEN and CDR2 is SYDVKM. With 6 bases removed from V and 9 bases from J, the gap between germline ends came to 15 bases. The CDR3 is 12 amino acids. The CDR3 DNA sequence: TGTGCCAGCAGAACTACAGGGAATGCGCAGTACTTC. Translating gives CASRTTGNAQYF.

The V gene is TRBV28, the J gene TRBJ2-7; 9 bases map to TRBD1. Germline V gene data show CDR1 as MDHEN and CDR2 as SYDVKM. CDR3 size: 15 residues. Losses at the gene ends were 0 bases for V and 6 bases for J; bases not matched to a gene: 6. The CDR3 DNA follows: TGTGCCAGCAGTTTATGGGGACAGGGTGAGAGCGAGCAGTACTTC. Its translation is CASSLWGQGESEQYF.